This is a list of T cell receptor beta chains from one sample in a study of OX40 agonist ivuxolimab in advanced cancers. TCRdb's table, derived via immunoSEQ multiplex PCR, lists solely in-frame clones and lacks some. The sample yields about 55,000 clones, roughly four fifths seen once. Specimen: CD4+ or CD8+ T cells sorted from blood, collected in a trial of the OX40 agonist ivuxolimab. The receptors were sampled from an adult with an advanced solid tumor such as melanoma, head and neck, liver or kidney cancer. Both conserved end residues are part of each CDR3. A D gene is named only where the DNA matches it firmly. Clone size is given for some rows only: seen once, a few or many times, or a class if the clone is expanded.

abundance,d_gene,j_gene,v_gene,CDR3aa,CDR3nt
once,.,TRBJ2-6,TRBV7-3,CASSLGGAGANVLTF,TGTGCCAGCAGCTTAGGGGGCGCTGGGGCCAACGTCCTGACTTTC
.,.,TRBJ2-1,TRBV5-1,CASSSESQQFF,TGCGCCAGCAGCTCTGAATCTCAGCAGTTCTTC
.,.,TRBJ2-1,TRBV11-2,CASSLVSRAVNEQFF,TGTGCCAGCAGCTTAGTGTCCAGGGCGGTAAATGAGCAGTTCTTC
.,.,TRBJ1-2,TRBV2,CASSLTGTANYGYTF,TGTGCCAGCAGTCTTACTGGGACCGCTAACTATGGCTACACCTTC
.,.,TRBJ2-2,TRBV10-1,CASSLGDEELTGELFF,TGCGCCAGCAGTCTCGGTGACGAAGAGTTGACCGGGGAGCTGTTTTTT
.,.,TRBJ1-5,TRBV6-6,CASETAAGQPQHF,TGTGCCAGCGAGACGGCCGCCGGGCAGCCCCAGCATTTT
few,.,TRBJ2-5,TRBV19,CASSIGTYQETQYF,TGTGCCAGTAGTATAGGGACATACCAAGAGACCCAGTACTTC
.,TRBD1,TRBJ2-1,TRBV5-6,CASSLPYRDRGYNEQFF,TGTGCCAGCAGCTTGCCTTACCGGGACAGGGGCTACAATGAGCAGTTCTTC
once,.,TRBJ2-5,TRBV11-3,CASSFNVGEPETQYF,TGTGCCAGCAGCTTCAATGTGGGAGAACCCGAGACCCAGTACTTC
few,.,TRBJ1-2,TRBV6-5,CASSYIGGGSGTF,TGTGCCAGCAGTTACATAGGCGGGGGATCGGGCACCTTC
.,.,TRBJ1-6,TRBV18,CASSPLETNSPLHF,TGTGCCAGCTCACCACTCGAGACAAACTCACCCCTCCACTTT
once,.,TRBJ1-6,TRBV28,CASSIPDSTKYNSPLHF,TGTGCCAGCAGTATCCCCGACAGCACAAAATATAATTCACCCCTCCACTTT
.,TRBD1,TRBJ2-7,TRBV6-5,CASSYGDRAYEQYF,TGTGCCAGCAGTTACGGGGACAGGGCCTACGAGCAGTACTTC